Detailed here is one T cell receptor beta chain. Its specificity is not known. This entry is derived from a study of beta chain features in type 1 diabetes. This CDR3 is 16 amino acids long. Germline values: CDR1 MDHEN, CDR2 SYDVKM. The germline V and J ends were trimmed by 5 bases and 2 bases, with 15 bases remaining between them. Reverse transcribing all isolated RNA meant expressed TCRB transcripts were sequenced. The data were produced by immunoSEQ multiplex PCR, yet TCRdb's version contains in-frame clones alone and is incomplete. Of 300,000 to 450,000 clones listed, around 9.6% are singletons. Study outcomes and limitations: For type 1 diabetes patients, VDJ junctions showed fewer insertions and more deletions. When Type 1 diabetes patients were examined, their TCRB CDR3s proved moderately but significantly shorter in all four CD4+ subsets.

The gene calls are TRBV28 and TRBJ2-2, with D tentatively TRBD1 or TRBD2 (5 bases each). The TCR originated in a young man with type 1 diabetes. Sequences were obtained from central memory CD4+ T cells from blood. The CDR3 protein is CASSAYGTANTGELFF. Written as DNA, the CDR3 is TGTGCCAGCAGTGCCTACGGGACGGCAAACACCGGGGAGCTGTTTTTT.